This T cell receptor (beta chain) was identified in a study of identical twins. Between the trimmed V and J ends, which lost 0 bases and 0 bases, there was a span of 8 bases. This CDR3 has 14 amino acids. Germline V CDR1 and CDR2: DFQATT, SNEGSKA (reference sequence). TCRdb called the 5' RACE reads again in MiXCR, with one record for every CDR3 protein. The sample includes 350,000 to 500,000 distinct CDR3 sequences, about 18% seen only once; the top ten take around 12%. This clonotype was recorded a few times. The source material was naive T cells sorted from blood. This chain connects TRBV20-1 to TRBJ1-1; D may be TRBD1 (6 bases). The sequence derives from a middle-aged man in good health. The chain's CDR3 is CSARDGGLNTEAFF. Written as DNA, the CDR3 is TGCAGTGCTAGAGATGGGGGGCTGAACACTGAAGCTTTCTTT.